Reported below is one T cell receptor beta chain. This sample stems from a study of blood T cell repertoires in COVID-19. Overall study context: T cells, B-cell-depleted T cells, or PBMCs provided the cDNA or gDNA that served as material.

Each recovered donor of Cohort 3 presented with two negative PCRs, clearance, or symptom resolution. The assay was immunoSEQ multiplex PCR, and TCRdb's table has in-frame clones only and misses some. Of approximately 200,000 clones listed, more than 80% are singletons. Specimen: PBMCs or T cells enriched from blood (not recorded which). The receptor comes from a man aged 60 to 69 who had recovered from COVID-19.

The CDR3 here is CASSRVAREPRGYTF. DNA of the CDR3: TGTGCCAGCTCACGTGTCGCAAGGGAGCCACGGGGCTACACCTTC. The chain joins TRBV18 to TRBJ1-2; D is uncertain. The CDR3 has 15 amino acids. Germline V CDR1 and CDR2: KGHSH, LQKENI. V gave up 4 bases and J gave up 8 bases, with 20 bases separating them.